The clone carrying this T cell receptor (beta chain) occurred a few times. The antigen remains unidentified. This specimen belongs to a study of cytomegalovirus exposure and HLA in healthy donors. In the study overall: Unique TCRs from HLA-typed donors, 65 million to 85 million of them, were held in an early data release. General study findings and limits: The study flagged about 160 TCR beta chains as cytomegalovirus-associated. CMV serostatus was the sole immune exposure data available.

V shed 3 bases, J shed 1 base, and the junction held 15 bases outside the gene matches. From germline, CDR1 is MNHEY and CDR2 SMNVEV (reference sequence). The CDR3 spans 19 residues. Both 60 Vbeta primers and 13 Jbeta primers went into the PCR. The data were produced by immunoSEQ multiplex PCR, yet TCRdb's version contains in-frame clones alone and is incomplete. The data hold more than 80,000 clones, with about three quarters observed a single time. The V gene is TRBV27, the J gene TRBJ2-3; 8 nucleotides match TRBD2. This clonotype was sampled from a human donor in good health. The sequenced sample consisted of PBMCs. The CDR3 DNA is TGTGCCAGCAGTTTTCGGGGGGGAGCGAAGGGGGTCGGCACAGATACGCAGTATTTT. Translating gives CASSFRGGAKGVGTDTQYF.